The rows below give T cell receptor beta chains drawn from one sample of a study of T-cell reconstitution after alpha-beta-depleted transplantation in children. TCRdb used MiXCR to reprocess the PCR reads, holding one entry per CDR3 protein. This sample has roughly 280,000 distinct CDR3 sequences; around 10% occur once, and the top ten carry roughly a quarter. The source was peripheral blood, collected 180 days after TCRalphabeta/CD19-depleted stem cell transplant. These TCRs come from a male patient between 2 and 15 years old who had a stem cell transplant for chronic granulomatous disease, so the T cells may come from the graft donor. The CDR3 runs from the conserved cysteine through the conserved F or W. A D gene is named only where the DNA matches it firmly. A clone size is listed for some rows: how often the clone was seen (once, few, many), or a class if it is expanded.

J gene	V gene	clone size	D gene	CDR3 protein	CDR3 DNA
TRBJ2-5	TRBV7-2	many	-	CASSHIETQYF	TGTGCCAGCAGCCACATAGAGACCCAGTACTTC
TRBJ2-7	TRBV12-3/TRBV12-4	many	-	CASSEWTEPYEQYF	TGTGCCAGCAGCGAATGGACAGAGCCCTACGAGCAGTACTTC
TRBJ2-3	TRBV5-6	many	-	CASNAPGRNTDTQYF	TGTGCCAGCAACGCGCCGGGACGGAACACAGATACGCAGTATTTT
TRBJ2-7	TRBV10-1	few	TRBD2	CASSQKLAGGFYEQYF	TGCGCCAGCAGTCAAAAACTAGCGGGAGGCTTCTACGAGCAGTACTTC
TRBJ2-7	TRBV12-3/TRBV12-4	many	TRBD2	CASSFGRAYEQYF	TGTGCCAGCAGTTTTGGGAGGGCATACGAGCAGTACTTC
TRBJ1-1	TRBV20-1	many	-	CSARDRSIGAFF	TGCAGTGCTAGAGATAGGTCCATCGGGGCTTTCTTT
TRBJ1-2	TRBV19	few	-	CASSITDGPVGGYTF	TGTGCCAGTAGTATAACCGACGGACCTGTGGGGGGCTACACCTTC
TRBJ2-1	TRBV3-1	many	-	CASSQDTGRFNEQFF	TGTGCCAGCAGCCAAGATACAGGGAGATTCAATGAGCAGTTCTTC
TRBJ2-1	TRBV6-4	many	TRBD2	CASSRTSGINNEQFF	TGTGCCAGCAGCCGAACTAGCGGGATAAACAATGAGCAGTTCTTC
TRBJ1-1	TRBV29-1	-	-	CGVSTGRDAEAFF	TGCGGCGTTTCGACAGGTAGGGACGCTGAAGCTTTCTTT
TRBJ2-5	TRBV3-1	many	-	CASSQDSRRGRETQYF	TGTGCCAGCAGCCAAGATTCAAGGAGGGGGCGGGAGACCCAGTACTTC
TRBJ2-4	TRBV28	many	TRBD1	CASSPGGNIQYF	TGTGCCAGCAGTCCAGGGGGAAACATTCAGTACTTC
TRBJ2-7	TRBV9	-	-	CASSVGPRLSSSEQYF	TGTGCCAGCAGCGTAGGTCCTAGGCTGTCGTCCTCCGAGCAGTACTTC
TRBJ2-3	TRBV28	few	-	CASRVTPLSDTQYF	TGTGCCAGCAGAGTTACCCCACTCTCTGATACGCAGTATTTT
TRBJ1-1	TRBV20-1	many	-	CSATLTGNTEAFF	TGCAGTGCAACATTGACAGGGAACACTGAAGCTTTCTTT
TRBJ2-5	TRBV12-3/TRBV12-4	-	-	CASRKNRETQYF	TGTGCCAGCAGAAAAAACAGGGAGACCCAGTACTTC
TRBJ2-1	TRBV2	many	TRBD1	CAGLQGGNEQFF	TGTGCCGGTCTACAGGGGGGAAATGAGCAGTTCTTC
TRBJ2-5	TRBV7-8	-	-	CASSLARKQRVKETQYF	TGTGCCAGCAGCTTAGCGAGGAAACAGAGGGTAAAAGAGACCCAGTACTTC
TRBJ1-1	TRBV25-1	many	-	CASSEQGRMNTEAFF	TGTGCCAGCAGTGAACAGGGCCGAATGAACACTGAAGCTTTCTTT
TRBJ1-4	TRBV9	many	-	CASSPGTGLFF	TGTGCCAGCAGCCCCGGGACGGGGCTGTTTTTT
TRBJ2-3	TRBV9	-	TRBD2	CASSIGTSGMPDTQYF	TGTGCCAGCAGCATCGGGACTAGCGGGATGCCAGATACGCAGTATTTT
TRBJ2-7	TRBV11-2	-	-	CASSPRSGCEQYF	TGTGCCAGCAGCCCCCGATCAGGGTGCGAGCAGTACTTC